A single sample is the source of the 6 T cell receptor beta chains below, sequenced in a study of T cell responses to AZD1222 COVID-19 vaccine. Measured with immunoSEQ multiplex PCR; TCRdb has only the in-frame clones, and not every one. This sample yields 100,000 to 150,000 clones, of which about 82% are seen a single time; around 12% belongs to the top ten. Sequenced material: peripheral blood, taken on day 0 of AZD1222 vaccination. These receptor sequences come from an adult in good health.

The chain is built from TRBV6-2 or TRBV6-3 and TRBJ2-2, with D possibly TRBD2 on 5 matching bases. V dropped 4 bases and J dropped 6 bases, with 15 bases sitting between them. Germline V CDR1 and CDR2: MNHEY, SVGEGT. The CDR3 spans 15 residues. The CDR3 reads CASSWTRRSPGELFF. In DNA, the CDR3 is TGTGCCAGCAGTTGGACTCGGCGGAGCCCCGGGGAGCTGTTTTTT.

The V and J genes are TRBV6-1 and TRBJ2-3; a possible D gene is TRBD2 (5 bases). Germline loops: CDR1 MNHNS, CDR2 SASEGT. V was cut by 2 bases and J by 5 bases, with 14 bases left in between. The CDR3 contains 15 residues. CDR3 region: CASSERDPRGDTQYF. For the CDR3, the DNA is TGTGCCAGCAGTGAAAGAGACCCTCGGGGAGATACGCAGTATTTT.

J is TRBJ2-5 and V is TRBV10-2; D is ambiguous. CDR3 length: 13 residues. Germline CDR1 reads WSHSY; CDR2 reads SAAADI. V lost 5 bases to trimming and J lost 5 bases, with 12 bases between them. This chain's CDR3 is CASSSREVETQYF. The DNA for the CDR3 is TGCGCCAGCAGTTCTAGGGAAGTGGAGACCCAGTACTTC.

The sample holds one count of this clone. The chain recombines TRBV5-1 with TRBJ1-5; D is ambiguous. From germline, CDR1 is SGHRS and CDR2 YFSETQ. V was pared by 4 bases and J by 4 bases, with 18 bases between. The CDR3 runs to 16 residues. The chain's CDR3 is CASSPDPGGLNQPQHF. Written as DNA, the CDR3 is TGCGCCAGCAGCCCCGATCCGGGTGGTTTGAATCAGCCCCAGCATTTT.

This clone was observed a single time. The genes are TRBV2 and TRBJ1-6; D gene unclear. Looked up from germline, CDR1 is SNHLY and CDR2 is FYNNEI. CDR3 length equals 14 residues. Trimming left V 3 bases short and J 8 bases short, with 11 bases between. The CDR3 sequence: CASSEVRDHSPLHF. The CDR3 nucleotides read TGTGCCAGCAGTGAGGTCCGGGATCATTCACCCCTCCACTTT.

This clone was detected once. This rearrangement joins TRBV3-1 (or the pseudogene TRBV3-2) to TRBJ2-7; possibly TRBD1 for D (6 bases). V was trimmed by 0 bases and J by 4 bases, leaving 10 bases between them. The CDR3 sequence is 14 residues long. Germline V CDR1 and CDR2: LGHDT, YNNKEL (reference sequence). This CDR3 is CASSQDTGSYEQYF. The DNA for the CDR3 is TGTGCCAGCAGCCAAGATACAGGGTCGTACGAGCAGTACTTC.